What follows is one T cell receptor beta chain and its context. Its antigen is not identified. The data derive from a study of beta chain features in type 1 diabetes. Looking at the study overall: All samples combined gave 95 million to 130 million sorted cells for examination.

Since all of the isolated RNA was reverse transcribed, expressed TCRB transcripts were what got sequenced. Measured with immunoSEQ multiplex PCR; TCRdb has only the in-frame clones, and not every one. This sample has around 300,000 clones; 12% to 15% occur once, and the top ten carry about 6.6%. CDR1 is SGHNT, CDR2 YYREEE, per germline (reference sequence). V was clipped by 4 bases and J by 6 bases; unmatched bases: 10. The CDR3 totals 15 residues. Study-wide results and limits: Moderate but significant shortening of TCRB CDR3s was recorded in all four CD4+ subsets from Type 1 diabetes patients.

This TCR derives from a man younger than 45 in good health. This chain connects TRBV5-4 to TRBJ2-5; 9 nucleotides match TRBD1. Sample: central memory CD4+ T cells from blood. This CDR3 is CASSLQDRGGQTQYF. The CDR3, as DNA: TGTGCCAGCAGCCTTCAGGACAGGGGTGGTCAGACCCAGTACTTC.